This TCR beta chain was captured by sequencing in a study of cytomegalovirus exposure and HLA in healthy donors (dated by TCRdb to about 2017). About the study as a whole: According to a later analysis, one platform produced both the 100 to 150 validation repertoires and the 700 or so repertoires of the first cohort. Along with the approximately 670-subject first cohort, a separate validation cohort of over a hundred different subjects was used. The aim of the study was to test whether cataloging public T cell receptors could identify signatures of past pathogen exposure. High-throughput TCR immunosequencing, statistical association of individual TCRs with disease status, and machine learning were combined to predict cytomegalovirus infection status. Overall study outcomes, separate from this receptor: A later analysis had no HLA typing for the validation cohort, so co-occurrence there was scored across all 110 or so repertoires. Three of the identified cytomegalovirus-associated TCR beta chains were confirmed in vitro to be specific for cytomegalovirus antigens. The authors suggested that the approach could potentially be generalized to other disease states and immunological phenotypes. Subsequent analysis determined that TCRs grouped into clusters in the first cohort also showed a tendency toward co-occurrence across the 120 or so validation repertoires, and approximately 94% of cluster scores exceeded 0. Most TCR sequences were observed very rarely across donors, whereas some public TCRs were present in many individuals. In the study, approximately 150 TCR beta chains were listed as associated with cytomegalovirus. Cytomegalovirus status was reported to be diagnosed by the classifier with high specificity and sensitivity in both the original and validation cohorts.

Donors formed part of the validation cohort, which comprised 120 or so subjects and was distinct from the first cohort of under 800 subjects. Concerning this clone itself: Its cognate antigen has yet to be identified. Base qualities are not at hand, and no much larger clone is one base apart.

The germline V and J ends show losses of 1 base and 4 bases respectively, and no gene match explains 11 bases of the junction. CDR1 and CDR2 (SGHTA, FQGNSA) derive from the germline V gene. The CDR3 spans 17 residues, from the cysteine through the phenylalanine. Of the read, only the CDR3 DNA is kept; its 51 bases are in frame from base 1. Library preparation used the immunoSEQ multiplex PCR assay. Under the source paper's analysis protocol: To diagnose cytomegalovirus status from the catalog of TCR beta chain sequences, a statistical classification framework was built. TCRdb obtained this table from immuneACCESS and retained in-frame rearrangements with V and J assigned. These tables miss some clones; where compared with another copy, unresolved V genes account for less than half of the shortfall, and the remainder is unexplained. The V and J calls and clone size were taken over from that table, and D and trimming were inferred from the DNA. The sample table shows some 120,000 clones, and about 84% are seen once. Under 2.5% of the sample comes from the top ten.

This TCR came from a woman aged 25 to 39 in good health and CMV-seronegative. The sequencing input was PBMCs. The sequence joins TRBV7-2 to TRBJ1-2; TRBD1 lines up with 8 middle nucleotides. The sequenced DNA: TGTGCCAGCAGCTTAGTTCCAGGGGGCATCGCCGGCTATGGCTACACCTTC. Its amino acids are CASSLVPGGIAGYGYTF.